This T cell receptor beta chain stems from a study of blood T cell repertoires in COVID-19. Across the study: Samples came from the United States, Italy and Spain, spanning acute and convalescent COVID-19. The cDNA or gDNA used as material had been derived from T cells, B-cell-depleted T cells, or PBMCs.

Study processing details: It was from reference gene primer amplification that nucleated cell counts were estimated. The table came from immunoSEQ multiplex PCR; TCRdb's copy has only in-frame clones and leaves some out. V and J calls and clone size are given by that table; D and trimming were obtained from the DNA. Counted here are about 71,000 clones, around 85% occurring once; the ten biggest clones make up approximately 28%. The V and J ends lost 5 bases and 4 bases respectively, with 11 bases between them. Germline lookup yields CDR1 LGHDT and CDR2 YNNKEL (reference sequence). CDR3 size: 14 residues.

The chain uses TRBV3-1 (or the pseudogene TRBV3-2) and TRBJ2-2; the D gene is possibly TRBD2 (5 bases). The sequenced sample was peripheral blood. This clonotype originated in a man in his 70s with acute or convalescent COVID-19. DNA of the CDR3: TGTGCCAGCAGCAACTTAGCGTCCACCGGGGAGCTGTTTTTT. Translation: CASSNLASTGELFF.